This T cell receptor (beta chain) emerged from a study of blood T cell repertoires in COVID-19. Produced via immunoSEQ multiplex PCR; TCRdb's table is partial and in-frame only. The repertoire holds about 18,000 clones, with 91% as singletons. Looked up from germline, CDR1 is MDHEN and CDR2 is SYDVKM. The CDR3 covers 15 residues. V was shortened by 8 bases and J by 0 bases, with 11 bases between the two germline ends. This clone was recorded once. Sequenced material: peripheral blood. The clonotype originates from a human donor in a cohort sampled during active COVID-19. This chain joins TRBV28 and TRBJ1-6, with no clear D. CDR3 region: CASDGGSSYNSPLHF. CDR3 nucleotide sequence: TGTGCCAGCGATGGTGGTAGCTCCTATAATTCACCCCTCCACTTT.